The rows below give T cell receptor beta chains drawn from one sample of a study of cytotoxic CD8 clonotypes in ibrutinib-treated CLL. Measured with immunoSEQ multiplex PCR; TCRdb has only the in-frame clones, and not every one. The sample holds about 85,000 clones, about four fifths seen once. The input for sequencing was PBMCs, taken after 12 months of ibrutinib treatment. All receptors come from a human donor with chronic lymphocytic leukemia. CDR3s include the opening cysteine and the closing phenylalanine or tryptophan. D genes are given only for firm matches.

.	TRBJ2-5	TRBV11-2	14	CASSLGGFRGTQYF
TRBD1	TRBJ2-7	TRBV5-6	15	CASSLVGTGGREQYF
TRBD1	TRBJ1-5	TRBV7-2	15	CASSPTGGENQPQHF
TRBD1	TRBJ1-2	TRBV7-8	14	CASSLVDRDYGYTF
.	TRBJ2-7	TRBV6-5	14	CASSYRGTVREQYF
.	TRBJ2-7	TRBV7-9	17	CASSLVAASWSSYEQYF
.	TRBJ1-3	TRBV6-5	15	CATKKPGTPTNTIYF
.	TRBJ2-2	TRBV18	18	CASSPQGRGSSNTGELFF
TRBD1	TRBJ2-7	TRBV2	17	CASNPRGRQGVTYEQYF
.	TRBJ2-5	TRBV9	16	CASSPRGTWVGETQYF
TRBD1	TRBJ1-3	TRBV19	14	CASSIWDRRNTIYF
.	TRBJ1-6	TRBV4-3	17	CASSQASGGGGNSPLHF
.	TRBJ1-5	TRBV6-6	14	CASNPDIGYQPQHF
TRBD1	TRBJ2-7	TRBV6-5	15	CASRDGQGARYEQYF
TRBD1	TRBJ2-7	TRBV7-9	12	CASSRTGYEQYF
TRBD2	TRBJ2-2	TRBV4-3	16	CASSQDLWGGIGELFF
.	TRBJ1-2	TRBV2	13	CASRGQLGYGYTF
TRBD2	TRBJ2-1	TRBV5-1	14	CASSLGLGRVEQFF
.	TRBJ2-7	TRBV19	14	CASSRGGSSYEQYF
.	TRBJ2-7	TRBV7-8	14	CASSLVTESYEQYF
TRBD2	TRBJ2-3	TRBV19	16	CASSNRLAGGTDTQYF
TRBD1	TRBJ1-2	TRBV28	14	CASSLSGTGVGYTF
TRBD1	TRBJ2-2	TRBV11-2	15	CASSRTGANTGELFF
.	TRBJ2-3	TRBV4-2	16	CASSQGAYGGTDTQYF
.	TRBJ1-5	TRBV7-2	15	CASSFQGTSNQPQHF
.	TRBJ1-2	TRBV30	14	CAWSVELPYYGYTF
TRBD2	TRBJ2-7	TRBV4-3	13	CASSQDWGGEQYF
TRBD1	TRBJ1-6	TRBV9	16	CASSAQGAQNNSPLHF
TRBD1	TRBJ2-3	TRBV9	15	CASSPRGPEADTQYF
TRBD2	TRBJ2-1	TRBV6-4	17	CASSPLAGGPPYNEQFF
.	TRBJ2-1	TRBV5-1	15	CASRGGRPSYNEQFF
.	TRBJ2-7	TRBV7-8	17	CASSLAVVTGPPYEQYF
TRBD2	TRBJ2-5	TRBV6-1	13	CASSATSPETQYF
.	TRBJ2-1	TRBV6-5	14	CASSPRGSYNEQFF
.	TRBJ2-7	TRBV7-2	15	CASSLNPGGHYEQYF
TRBD1	TRBJ1-5	TRBV19	15	CASSKGQGGNQPQHF
.	TRBJ2-3	TRBV7-2	12	CASSTLEGTQYF
TRBD2	TRBJ2-7	TRBV7-8	14	CASSPGTSGYEQYF
TRBD1	TRBJ2-6	TRBV11-3	19	CASSHRTGQGISGANVLTF
TRBD1	TRBJ2-5	TRBV2	15	CASSHRGLPRETQYF
.	TRBJ1-6	TRBV2	16	CASSEALGGYNSPLHF
TRBD2	TRBJ2-1	TRBV27	14	CAHSWTSGLGEQFF
TRBD1	TRBJ1-2	TRBV6-1	13	CASSGHRGDGYTF
.	TRBJ2-7	TRBV19	14	CASSIVNRPYEQYF
TRBD2	TRBJ2-1	TRBV27	15	CASSWLAGAYNEQFF
TRBD2	TRBJ2-3	TRBV7-3	15	CASSPSGLAGGPLYF
.	TRBJ2-5	TRBV20-1	11	CSASRAETQYF
TRBD1	TRBJ1-1	TRBV5-4	14	CASSWDRANTEAFF
.	TRBJ1-5	TRBV6-1	12	CAARTGNQPQHF
.	TRBJ1-3	TRBV27	14	CASSLGGSGNTIYF
TRBD2	TRBJ2-2	TRBV27	15	CASFGVAGITGELFF
.	TRBJ1-2	TRBV30	14	CAWTRGLASYGYTF
.	TRBJ1-2	TRBV30	12	CAWSREENGYTF
TRBD2	TRBJ2-2	TRBV19	16	CASSIDARGGPGELFF
TRBD1	TRBJ2-4	TRBV27	14	CASSLNRGQNIQYF
.	TRBJ2-3	TRBV7-9	16	CASSTPGGGITDTQYF
.	TRBJ2-1	TRBV5-1	15	CASSLEAAPYNEQFF
TRBD2	TRBJ2-7	TRBV6-5	14	CASSPGLAGGEQYF
TRBD2	TRBJ2-5	TRBV2	15	CASSGTSGGWETQYF